This entry lists 2 T cell receptor beta chains sequenced from one sample in a study of CD8 T cells in ankylosing spondylitis. TCRdb reprocessed the 5' RACE reads with MiXCR, giving one entry per CDR3 protein. The sample lists some 38,000 distinct CDR3 sequences, 10% seen once, with 16% in the top ten. The specimen sequenced was blood, either unsorted or a sorted T cell fraction (not recorded which). Receptors were obtained from a male donor with ankylosing spondylitis or in good health (not recorded which).

This clonotype was counted ten times or more. The chain couples TRBV20-1 to TRBJ2-5, with D possibly being TRBD1 or TRBD2 (6 bases each). This CDR3 contains 13 residues. Germline V gene lookup returns CDR1 DFQATT and CDR2 SNEGSKA (reference sequence). Deletions cut 7 bases from V and 2 bases from J, with 14 bases between. CDR3: CSVPGAGQETQYF. Written as DNA, the CDR3 is TGCAGTGTACCGGGGGCTGGTCAAGAGACCCAGTACTTC.

This clonotype came up many times. The gene calls are TRBV20-1 and TRBJ2-7; TRBD1 agrees at 8 bases. The J segment lost 7 bases and the V segment lost 1 base, leaving 9 bases of the junction unmatched. Germline CDR1 DFQATT, CDR2 SNEGSKA (reference sequence). CDR3 length: 14 residues. This chain's CDR3 is CSARGQGAVEEQYF. In DNA, the CDR3 is TGCAGTGCTAGAGGGCAGGGGGCGGTTGAGGAGCAGTACTTC.